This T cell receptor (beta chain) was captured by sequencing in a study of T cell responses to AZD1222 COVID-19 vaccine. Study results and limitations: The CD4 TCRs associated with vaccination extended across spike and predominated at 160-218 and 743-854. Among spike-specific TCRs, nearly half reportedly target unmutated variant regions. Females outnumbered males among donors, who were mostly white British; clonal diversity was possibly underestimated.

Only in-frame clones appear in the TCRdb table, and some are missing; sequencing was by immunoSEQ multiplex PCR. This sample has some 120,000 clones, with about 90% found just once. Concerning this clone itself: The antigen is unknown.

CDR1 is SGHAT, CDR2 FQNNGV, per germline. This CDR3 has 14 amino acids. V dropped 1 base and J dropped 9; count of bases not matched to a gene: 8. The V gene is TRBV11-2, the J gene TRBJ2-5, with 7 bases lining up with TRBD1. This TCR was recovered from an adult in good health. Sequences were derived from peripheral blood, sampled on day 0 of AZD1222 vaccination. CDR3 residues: CASSLVVRQGAQYF. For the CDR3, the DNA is TGTGCCAGCAGCTTAGTAGTGAGGCAGGGGGCCCAGTACTTC.